This T cell receptor beta chain emerged from a study of identical twins. A few counts support this clonotype. TCRdb called the 5' RACE reads again in MiXCR, with one record for every CDR3 protein. The table has approximately 890,000 distinct CDR3 sequences, 9% to 15% seen once; the top ten hold around 1.5%. This CDR3 is built from 15 residues. With 6 bases removed from V and 4 bases from J, the gap between germline ends came to 12 bases. Germline assignment: CDR1 KGHDR and CDR2 SFDVKD. These data are also associated with another study on yellow fever vaccine responses in identical twins.

The sequence derives from a woman in her late teens or twenties in good health. The sample comprised PBMCs. J is TRBJ2-6 and V is TRBV24-1; D is tentatively TRBD1 or TRBD2 (6 bases each). The CDR3 nucleotides read TGTGCCACCAGTAGTGGGGGGCTGGGGGCCAACGTCCTGACTTTC. Its translation: CATSSGGLGANVLTF.